The 5 T cell receptor beta chains presented below share a single source sample, sequenced in a study of glioma-infiltrating T cells after dendritic cell vaccination. Specified time point: after dendritic cell vaccination, including at tumor progression/relapse. The method was immunoSEQ multiplex PCR; TCRdb's version includes in-frame clones alone and lacks a portion of them. The table includes around 78,000 clones, roughly 85% detected once. Sequencing used blood, obtained after dendritic cell vaccination. These receptors all come from a human donor with glioblastoma.

The CDR3 sequence: CASSVAGVSSGELFF. Here the CDR3 DNA reads TGTGCCAGTAGCGTAGCGGGGGTCTCCAGCGGGGAGCTGTTTTTT. V usage is TRBV19 and J usage is TRBJ2-2; TRBD2 agrees at 9 bases. CDR1 and CDR2 from the germline V gene are LNHDA and SQIVND (reference sequence). The CDR3 is made up of 15 amino acids. V lost 6 bases and J lost 7; bases outside the gene matches: 9.

This sequence joins TRBV2 and TRBJ2-5; TRBD1 matches 8 bases. There are 15 residues in the CDR3. Looked up from germline, CDR1 is SNHLY and CDR2 is FYNNEI. V was clipped by 3 bases and J by 6 bases; unmatched bases: 9. The CDR3 spells CASSEQGARGQTQYF. In DNA form, the CDR3 reads TGTGCCAGCAGTGAGCAGGGGGCGCGGGGTCAGACCCAGTACTTC. Based on the CDR3 plus reference TRBV2 and TRBJ2-5, the full variable domain is EPEVTQTPSHQVTQMGQEVILRCVPISNHLYFYWYRQILGQKVEFLVSFYNNEISEKSEIFDDQFSVERPDGSNFTLKIRSTKLEDSAMYFCASSEQGARGQTQYFGPGTRLLVL.

CDR3 loop: CASSWEGQTGSPLHF. The CDR3 DNA follows: TGTGCCAGCAGCTGGGAGGGACAAACAGGATCACCCCTCCACTTT. The chain employs TRBV2 and TRBJ1-6; tentative D call: TRBD1 (6 bases). Germline loops: CDR1 SNHLY, CDR2 FYNNEI. The CDR3 loop spans 15 amino acids. Trimming took 6 bases from V and 10 from J, leaving 19 bases between them.

This chain connects TRBV15 to TRBJ2-3; 10 bases match TRBD1. The CDR3 covers 18 residues. The V and J ends lost 3 bases and 3 bases, in that order; junction bases with no gene match: 12. The germline V gene encodes CDR1 LNHNV and CDR2 YYDKDF (reference sequence). The CDR3 loop is CATSSSGGDRGRTDTQYF. The CDR3 DNA reads as TGTGCCACCAGCAGTTCCGGGGGGGACAGGGGTCGAACAGATACGCAGTATTTT.

V is TRBV19 and J is TRBJ2-3; 8 bases are shared with TRBD1. V was clipped by 3 bases and J by 7 bases; unmatched bases: 6. The germline V gene encodes CDR1 LNHDA and CDR2 SQIVND (reference sequence). This CDR3 has 14 residues. The CDR3 reads CASSIVQGAYTQYF. CDR3 bases: TGTGCCAGTAGTATCGTGCAGGGGGCCTATACGCAGTATTTT.